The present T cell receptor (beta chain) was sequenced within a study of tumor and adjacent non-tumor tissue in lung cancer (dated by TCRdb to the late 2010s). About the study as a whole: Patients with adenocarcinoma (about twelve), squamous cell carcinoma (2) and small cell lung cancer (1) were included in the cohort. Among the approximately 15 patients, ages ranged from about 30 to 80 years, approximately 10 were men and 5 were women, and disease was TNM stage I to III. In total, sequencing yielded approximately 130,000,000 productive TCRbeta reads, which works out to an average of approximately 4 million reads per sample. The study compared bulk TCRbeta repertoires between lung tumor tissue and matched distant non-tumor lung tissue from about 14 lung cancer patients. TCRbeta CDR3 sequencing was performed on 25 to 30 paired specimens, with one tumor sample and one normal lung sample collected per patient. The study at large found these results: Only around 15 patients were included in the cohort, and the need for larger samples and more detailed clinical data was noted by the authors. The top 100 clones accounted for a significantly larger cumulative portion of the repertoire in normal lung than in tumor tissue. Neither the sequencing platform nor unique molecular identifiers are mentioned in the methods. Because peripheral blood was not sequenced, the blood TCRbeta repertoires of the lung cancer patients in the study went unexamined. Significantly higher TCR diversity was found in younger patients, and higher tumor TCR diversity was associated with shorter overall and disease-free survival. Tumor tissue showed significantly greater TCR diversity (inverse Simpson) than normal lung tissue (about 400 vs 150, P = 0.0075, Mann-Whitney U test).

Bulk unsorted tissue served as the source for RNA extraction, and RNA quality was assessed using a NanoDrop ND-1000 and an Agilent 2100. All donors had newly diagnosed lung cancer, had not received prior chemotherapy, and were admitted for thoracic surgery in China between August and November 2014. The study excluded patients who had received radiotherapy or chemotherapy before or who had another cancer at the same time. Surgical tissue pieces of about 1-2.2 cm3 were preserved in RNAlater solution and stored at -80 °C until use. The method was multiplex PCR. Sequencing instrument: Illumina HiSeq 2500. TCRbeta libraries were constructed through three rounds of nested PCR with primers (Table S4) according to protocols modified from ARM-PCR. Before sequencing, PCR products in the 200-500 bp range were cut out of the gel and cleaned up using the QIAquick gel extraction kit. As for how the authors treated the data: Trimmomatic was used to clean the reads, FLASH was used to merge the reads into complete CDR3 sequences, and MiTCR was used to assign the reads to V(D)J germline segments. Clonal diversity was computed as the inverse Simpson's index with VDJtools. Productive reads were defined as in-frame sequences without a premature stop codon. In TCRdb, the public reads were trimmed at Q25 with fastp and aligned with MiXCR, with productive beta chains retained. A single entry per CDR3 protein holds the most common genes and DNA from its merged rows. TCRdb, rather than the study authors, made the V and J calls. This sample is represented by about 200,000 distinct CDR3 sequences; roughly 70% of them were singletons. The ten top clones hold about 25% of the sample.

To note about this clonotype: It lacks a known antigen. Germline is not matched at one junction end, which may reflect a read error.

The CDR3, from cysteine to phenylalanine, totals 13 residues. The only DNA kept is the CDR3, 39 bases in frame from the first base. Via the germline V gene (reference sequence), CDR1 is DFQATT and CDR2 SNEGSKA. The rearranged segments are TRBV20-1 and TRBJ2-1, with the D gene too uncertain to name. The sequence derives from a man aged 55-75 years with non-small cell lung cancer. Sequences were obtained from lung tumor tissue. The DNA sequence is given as TGCTGTGCTGTCGGATCCTCCTACAATGAGCAGTTCTTC. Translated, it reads CCAVGSSYNEQFF.